This entry lists 29 T cell receptor beta chains sequenced from one sample in a study of T-cell reconstitution after alpha-beta-depleted transplantation in children (dated by TCRdb to the mid-2010s). The library was obtained by PCR. The sequencing machine was an Illumina HiSeq 2500. Molecular barcoding was employed in the preparation of TCR libraries, with unique molecular identifiers being used to normalize TCRbeta repertoire quantification. TCRdb applied fastp at Q25 and MiXCR to the public reads, then kept only in-frame beta chains. Identical CDR3 protein sequences are pooled into one entry, listed with their most common genes and DNA. This sample has almost 500,000 distinct CDR3 sequences in its table, and approximately 12% of those were observed once. The leading ten clones occupy under 7% of the sample. The input for sequencing was PBMCs from the stem cell graft donor, taken from the stem cell graft. The receptors were sampled from a human donor who donated a stem cell graft to a child with combined immunodeficiency.

This clonotype was counted only a few times. This chain links TRBV9 with TRBJ2-3; 10 bases are shared with TRBD2. Germline CDR1 and CDR2: SGDLS and YYNGEE. The J segment lost 6 bases and the V segment lost 4 bases, leaving 8 bases of the junction unmatched. The CDR3 has 15 residues. The DNA for the CDR3 is TGTGCCAGCAGCCTTACTAGCGGGGTATTGGATACGCAGTATTTT. Amino acid sequence: CASSLTSGVLDTQYF.

This clonotype was seen repeatedly, ten times or more. The chain links TRBV9 to TRBJ2-2, with D perhaps matching TRBD2 (5 bases). V dropped 4 bases and J dropped 5 bases, with 9 bases sitting between them. The CDR3 sequence is 13 residues long. Germline assignment: CDR1 SGDLS and CDR2 YYNGEE. DNA of the CDR3: TGTGCCAGCAGCCTGATAGCGACCGGGGAGCTGTTTTTT. Translating gives CASSLIATGELFF.

This clonotype was counted between two and nine times. The rearrangement joins TRBV6-2 or TRBV6-3 to TRBJ1-1; D not resolved. CDR1 is MNHEY and CDR2 is SVGEGT in the germline V gene. CDR3 length equals 11 residues. Between the trimmed V and J ends, which lost 7 bases and 7 bases, there was a span of 10 bases. CDR3 coding DNA: TGTGCCAGCACCCAGTTCGGTGAAGCTTTCTTT. Translation gives CASTQFGEAFF.

Comment on this clonotype: A much bigger clone sits one base away, suggesting this may be a read error. The chain is built from TRBV29-1 and TRBJ2-1; the match to TRBD2 covers 13 bases. This CDR3 region has 16 residues. Germline V gene data show CDR1 as SQVTM and CDR2 as ANQGSEA. CDR3 nucleotides: TGCAGCGTAAAGGGACTAGCGGGACGGATTCACAATGAGCGGTTCTTC. It yields the protein CSVKGLAGRIHNERFF.

In the case of this clonotype: A single base separates this from a much larger clone, so it may be a read error. The J gene is TRBJ2-1, the V gene TRBV10-3; TRBD2 matches 10 bases. Per the germline V gene, CDR1 is ENHRY and CDR2 is SYGVKD. This CDR3 spans 14 amino acids. Here the CDR3 reads CVIRGGLAANEQFF. As DNA, the CDR3 is TGTGTCATCAGGGGAGGACTAGCGGCAAATGAGCAGTTCTTC.

The chain carries TRBV29-1 and TRBJ2-1; D is undetermined. CDR3 length: 15 amino acids. Trimming took off 6 bases at V and 0 bases at J, with 15 bases between the two ends. Germline V lookup: CDR1 SQVTM, CDR2 ANQGSEA. The CDR3, as DNA: TGCAGCGTAATAGAAAAACAGAGCTCCTACAATGAGCAGTTCTTC. Amino acid sequence: CSVIEKQSSYNEQFF.

This CDR3 reads CASSEFGDYNSPLHF. The CDR3 DNA reads as TGTGCCAGCAGTGAGTTCGGGGACTATAATTCACCCCTCCACTTT. V gene TRBV2 combines with J gene TRBJ1-6; unclear D gene. The length of the CDR3 is 15 residues. Germline lookup yields CDR1 SNHLY and CDR2 FYNNEI. Trimming shortened V by 3 bases and J by 3 bases, and 9 bases separated the two germline ends. The full variable domain, with the rest looked up from reference TRBV2 and TRBJ1-6, is EPEVTQTPSHQVTQMGQEVILRCVPISNHLYFYWYRQILGQKVEFLVSFYNNEISEKSEIFDDQFSVERPDGSNFTLKIRSTKLEDSAMYFCASSEFGDYNSPLHFGNGTRLTVT.

This clonotype has a count of ten or more. The CDR3 loop reads CASSYGELFF. The CDR3 nucleotides are TGTGCCAGCAGTTACGGGGAGCTGTTTTTT. V is TRBV12-3 or TRBV12-4 and J is TRBJ2-2, with unresolved D. This CDR3 comprises 10 residues. V shed 4 bases and J shed 7 bases, with 1 base lying between them.

Points on this clonotype: No conserved phenylalanine or tryptophan ends this CDR3, so it is likely a read error. V gene TRBV10-3 combines with J gene TRBJ1-1; the D gene is possibly TRBD1 (6 bases). CDR3 length: 15 amino acids. Trimming pared 7 bases from V and 4 bases from J, leaving 19 bases between. Per germline, CDR1 ENHRY and CDR2 SYGVKD. The CDR3 sequence: CAITPGHPGRTEAFV. The CDR3 DNA reads TGTGCCATCACCCCGGGACATCCTGGGCGCACTGAAGCTTTCGTT.

In its sample, this clonotype was seen a few times. This rearrangement joins TRBV11-2 to TRBJ1-3; D is undetermined. V lost 5 bases to trimming and J lost 0 bases, with 8 bases between them. The CDR3 sequence is 14 residues long. Looked up from germline, CDR1 is SGHAT and CDR2 is FQNNGV. The DNA of the CDR3 is TGTGCCAGCAGCCCTAGGAACTCTGGAAACACCATATATTTT. It yields the protein CASSPRNSGNTIYF.

The chain employs TRBV3-1 and TRBJ2-7; the D gene is possibly TRBD1 (6 bases). Deletions cut 4 bases from V and 4 bases from J, with 17 bases between. The V gene's germline CDR1 is LGHDT and CDR2 YNNKEL (reference sequence). This CDR3 is 15 amino acids long. The CDR3 protein is CASSRKGQIIYEQYF. The CDR3 nucleotides are TGTGCCAGCAGCCGAAAAGGACAGATTATTTACGAGCAGTACTTC.

The V and J genes are TRBV5-1 and TRBJ2-7, with D possibly TRBD1 on 5 matching bases. Trimming removed 2 bases at V and 2 bases at J, with 14 bases between. Germline CDR1 SGHRS, CDR2 YFSETQ. The length of the CDR3 is 15 residues. The CDR3 reads CASSLQVGRAYEQYF. CDR3 coding DNA: TGCGCCAGCAGCTTACAGGTGGGCAGGGCCTACGAGCAGTACTTC.

In its sample, this clonotype was seen a few times. The rearrangement uses TRBV4-2 and TRBJ2-7, with 9 bases aligning to TRBD1. CDR3 length equals 15 residues. After removal of 3 bases from V and 5 bases from J, the junction contained 8 bases not matched to a gene. Germline V gives CDR1 LGHNA, CDR2 YNFKEQ. The CDR3 is CASSHPGTGFHEQYF. For the CDR3, the DNA is TGTGCCAGCAGCCACCCCGGGACAGGGTTCCACGAGCAGTACTTC.

This clonotype occurred a few times. The chain combines TRBV20-1 with TRBJ1-2; possible D gene TRBD1, 5 bases. V was cut by 1 base and J by 3 bases, with 12 bases left in between. Germline V gene data show CDR1 as DFQATT and CDR2 as SNEGSKA (reference sequence). This CDR3 spans 14 amino acids. CDR3 nucleotide sequence: TGCAGTGCTAGAGTCCCTATGGGGGACTATGGCTACACCTTC. This codes for CSARVPMGDYGYTF.

This clonotype showed up many times. This chain joins TRBV20-1 and TRBJ1-2, with 9 bases that match TRBD1. Germline CDR1 DFQATT, CDR2 SNEGSKA (reference sequence). This CDR3 has 14 amino acids. With V trimmed by 1 base and J by 6 bases, 6 bases remained unmatched. The CDR3 coding sequence is TGCAGTGCTAGAGGGGACAGGGAGTGGGATGGCTACACCTTC. Translated: CSARGDREWDGYTF.

This clonotype was counted a few times. The chain joins TRBV13 to TRBJ1-2, with no clear D. Trimming took off 4 bases at V and 8 bases at J, with 23 bases between the two ends. The CDR3 has 16 amino acids. Germline CDR1 is PRHDT and CDR2 is FYEKMQ (reference sequence). CDR3 in amino acids: CASSSWGGRLREGYTF. CDR3 nucleotide sequence: TGTGCCAGCAGCTCCTGGGGTGGGAGGTTGCGAGAAGGCTACACCTTC.

There are many counts of this clonotype. The chain is built from TRBV24-1 and TRBJ2-3; the D gene is possibly TRBD1 (5 bases). The CDR3 extends over 14 amino acids. V was shortened by 3 bases and J by 5 bases, with 11 bases between the two germline ends. Per germline, CDR1 KGHDR and CDR2 SFDVKD. The CDR3 DNA sequence: TGTGCCACCAGTGATACAGGTGGCAAAGATACGCAGTATTTT. Protein product: CATSDTGGKDTQYF.

This chain links TRBV18 with TRBJ1-1; 9 bases match TRBD1. Trimming took 4 bases from V and 5 from J; bases not matched to a gene: 5. The CDR3 is 14 residues long. The germline V gene has CDR1 KGHSH and CDR2 LQKENI. DNA for the CDR3: TGTGCCAGCTCACAACAGGGGGCAAGAACTGAAGCTTTCTTT. This encodes CASSQQGARTEAFF.

This clonotype was counted ten times or more. The rearrangement uses TRBV29-1 and TRBJ2-3, with 14 bases identical to TRBD2. This CDR3 contains 15 residues. The germline CDR1 and CDR2 sequences are SQVTM and ANQGSEA. V gave up 4 bases and J gave up 6 bases; unmatched junction bases: 6. CDR3 coding DNA: TGCAGCGTTGCCGGGACTAGCGGGGGATGGGATACGCAGTATTTT. It yields the protein CSVAGTSGGWDTQYF.

This clonotype was detected a few times. The chain has TRBV7-8 and TRBJ2-7, with D unresolved. CDR3 size: 17 residues. Germline V gene data show CDR1 as SGHVS and CDR2 as FQNEAQ. The ends were cut back, 0 bases at V and 4 bases at J, with 19 bases in the middle. The CDR3: CASSLAPLGNRFYEQYF. CDR3 nucleotide sequence: TGTGCCAGCAGCTTAGCGCCGTTAGGGAATCGGTTTTACGAGCAGTACTTC.

V gene TRBV24-1 combines with J gene TRBJ2-3; 11 bases agree with TRBD2. Germline V gene data show CDR1 as KGHDR and CDR2 as SFDVKD. V shed 5 bases, J shed 0 bases, and the junction held 6 bases outside the gene matches. The CDR3 totals 17 residues. CDR3 residues: CATSAPSGRSSTDTQYF. The CDR3 DNA reads TGTGCCACCAGTGCCCCTAGCGGGAGGTCTAGCACAGATACGCAGTATTTT.

This clonotype showed up many times. J is TRBJ1-2 and V is TRBV4-3; D is perhaps TRBD1 (6 bases). Deletions cut 3 bases from V and 4 bases from J, with 18 bases between. Germline V gene sequence: CDR1 LGHNA, CDR2 YSLEER. The CDR3 runs to 16 residues. The CDR3, as DNA: TGCGCCAGCAGCCAGGATGTGGGGGCGCGGGGCTATGGCTACACCTTC. Translated: CASSQDVGARGYGYTF.

The sample holds a few counts of this clonotype. The CDR3: CASSAYSSPYGYTF. As DNA, the CDR3 is TGTGCCAGCAGTGCTTACAGCTCACCCTATGGCTACACCTTC. This chain connects TRBV12-3 or TRBV12-4 to TRBJ1-2; unclear D gene. Trimming shortened V by 5 bases and J by 4 bases, and 14 bases separated the two germline ends. The CDR3 length is 14 residues.

This clonotype was recorded a few times. V gene TRBV4-3 combines with J gene TRBJ2-7, with D uncertain. V lost 0 bases and J lost 3, with 9 bases in between. This CDR3 is built from 14 residues. The V gene's germline CDR1 is LGHNA and CDR2 YSLEER. CDR3 coding DNA: TGCGCCAGCAGCCAAGAAGTCGTGGACTACGAGCAGTACTTC. This gives the protein CASSQEVVDYEQYF.

This clonotype appeared many times. The chain has TRBV5-1 and TRBJ2-1; 11 bases map to TRBD2. This CDR3 has 15 amino acids. V gave up 2 bases and J gave up 6 bases; unmatched junction bases: 4. Per the germline V gene, CDR1 is SGHRS and CDR2 is YFSETQ. CDR3 loop: CASSFGTSGANEQFF. The CDR3 region has the DNA TGCGCCAGCAGCTTCGGGACTAGCGGAGCCAATGAGCAGTTCTTC.

This clonotype appeared many times. V is TRBV5-1 and J is TRBJ2-5, with D perhaps matching TRBD1 (5 bases). Germline assignment: CDR1 SGHRS and CDR2 YFSETQ. The CDR3 contains 15 residues. V was trimmed by 5 bases and J by 1 base, leaving 15 bases between them. CDR3 nucleotide sequence: TGCGCCAGCAGGCTTGGCTCGACAGCCCAAGAGACCCAGTACTTC. It translates to CASRLGSTAQETQYF.

In its sample, this clonotype was seen many times. The V call is TRBV6-2 or TRBV6-3, the J call TRBJ1-1; the D is unclear. The CDR3 is 11 amino acids. Deletions cut 4 bases from V and 6 bases from J, with 6 bases between. Germline V CDR1 and CDR2: MNHEY, SVGEGT. CDR3 bases: TGTGCCAGCAGTTCCTCGGCTGAAGCTTTCTTT. Its translation: CASSSSAEAFF.

This clonotype was counted a few times. V and J are TRBV29-1 and TRBJ1-6; 7 bases fit TRBD1. This CDR3 comprises 13 residues. With V trimmed by 5 bases and J by 6 bases, 4 bases remained unmatched. CDR1 SQVTM and CDR2 ANQGSEA come from the germline V gene. The CDR3 protein is CSVRQGSNSPLHF. The CDR3 DNA follows: TGCAGCGTTCGACAGGGTTCTAATTCACCCCTCCACTTT.

Turning to this clonotype: This clone may be a read error of a much larger clone one base away. Given the absence of the conserved phenylalanine or tryptophan at the CDR3 end, a read error is likely. The chain uses TRBV13 and TRBJ2-1; 7 bases are shared with TRBD2. This CDR3 is built from 15 residues. Germline-derived CDR1 and CDR2 are PRHDT and FYEKMQ (reference sequence). The junction had 5 bases not matched to a gene; V was cut back by 6 bases and J by 0 bases. CDR3 amino acids: CASRSGGGSYNEQFV. The CDR3 DNA is TGTGCCAGCAGGTCTGGGGGGGGCTCCTACAATGAGCAGTTCGTC.